This TCR beta chain was sequenced for a study of T-cell reconstitution after alpha-beta-depleted transplantation in children. Points from the study as a whole: Approximately two months post-transplant, alpha-beta T cells reportedly originated from several hundred expanded graft clones. Some patients' high day-60 TCRbeta diversity was traced to surviving recipient T cells and thymic progenitors. It was newly produced T cells that mostly accounted for T-cell counts and diversity one year after transplant.

For this clonotype: Its target is unknown.

Library preparation (for TCRbeta) was performed with unique molecular identifiers. TCRdb itself ran the PCR reads through MiXCR, one entry per CDR3 protein. The sample records 610,000 or so distinct CDR3 sequences, approximately 30% being singletons. Germline loops: CDR1 SGHDT, CDR2 YYEEEE. V was shortened by 2 bases and J by 1 base, with 12 bases between the two germline ends. CDR3 length equals 15 residues. This rearrangement joins TRBV5-6 to TRBJ1-1, with D perhaps matching TRBD1 (5 bases). This receptor was taken from a boy under three years old with Wiskott-Aldrich syndrome, due to receive a stem cell transplant. The sequencing here drew on PBMCs, taken before TCRalphabeta/CD19-depleted stem cell transplant. The CDR3 here is CASSFRGTGNTEAFF. In nucleotides, the CDR3 is TGTGCCAGCAGCTTCCGCGGGACGGGGAACACTGAAGCTTTCTTT. The full variable domain, in which reference TRBV5-6 and TRBJ1-1 provide the parts outside the CDR3, is DAGVTQSPTHLIKTRGQQVTLRCSPKSGHDTVSWYQQALGQGPQFIFQYYEEEERQRGNFPDRFSGHQFPNYSSELNVNALLLGDSALYLCASSFRGTGNTEAFFGQGTRLTVV.